A single sample gave rise to the 32 T cell receptor beta chains below, sequenced in a study of blood T cell repertoires in COVID-19. Sequencing used immunoSEQ multiplex PCR; TCRdb keeps in-frame clones, though not all of them. The sample includes over 150,000 clones, 78% seen only once; the top ten take approximately 15%. The sequencing sample was made of PBMCs or T cells enriched from blood (not recorded which). Receptors originate from a woman aged 45 to 65 who had recovered from COVID-19.

This clone was observed once. The chain is built from TRBV4-3 and TRBJ2-2; D not resolved. Trimming took off 3 bases at V and 0 bases at J, with 2 bases between the two ends. CDR1 is LGHNA, CDR2 YSLEER, per germline. The CDR3 sequence is 13 residues long. For the CDR3, the DNA is TGCGCCAGCAGCCATACGAACACCGGGGAGCTGTTTTTT. Translating it yields CASSHTNTGELFF.

This chain links TRBV9 with TRBJ1-4; 8 nucleotides agree with TRBD1. The CDR3 loop spans 16 amino acids. The germline V gene has CDR1 SGDLS and CDR2 YYNGEE. V lost 4 bases and J lost 3; bases outside the gene matches: 8. CDR3 protein: CASSTGQAGSNEKLFF. CDR3 bases: TGTGCCAGCAGCACGGGACAGGCGGGCTCTAATGAAAAACTGTTTTTT.

The chain joins TRBV5-8 to TRBJ1-6; 11 nucleotides align to TRBD1. The germline V gene has CDR1 SGHTS and CDR2 YDEGEE. The CDR3 contains 16 residues. J lost 7 bases, V lost 2 bases, and 5 bases had no gene match. The CDR3, as DNA: TGTGCCAGCAGCTTAGGACAGGGGGCGAGCAATTCACCCCTCCACTTT. Amino acid sequence: CASSLGQGASNSPLHF.

This clone was found a few times. The gene calls are TRBV11-1 and TRBJ1-1, with D possibly being TRBD1 (6 bases). V was cut by 4 bases and J by 8 bases, with 17 bases left in between. Germline V gene lookup returns CDR1 SGHAT and CDR2 FQDESV (reference sequence). CDR3 length: 14 residues. The CDR3 loop reads CASSSSRARGEAFF. The CDR3 bases are TGTGCCAGCAGCTCCTCCAGGGCGAGGGGGGAAGCTTTCTTT.

The gene calls are TRBV5-4 and TRBJ2-7; 7 nucleotides line up with TRBD1. The trim removed 3 bases at V and 3 bases at J, leaving 9 bases unmatched. Germline values: CDR1 SGHNT, CDR2 YYREEE (reference sequence). This CDR3 is 15 amino acids long. In DNA form, the CDR3 reads TGTGCCAGCAGCTCCATGCGGACAGGAATCTACGAGCAGTACTTC. Its translation: CASSSMRTGIYEQYF.

The genes are TRBV7-8 and TRBJ1-4; TRBD1 matches 11 bases. The V segment lost 5 bases and the J segment 3 bases; nucleotides outside the gene matches: 17. Germline CDR1 reads SGHVS; CDR2 reads FQNEAQ. The CDR3 runs 20 residues. CDR3 DNA sequence: TGTGCCAGCAGCCCCCTACGACGGACAGGGGGCCTTAAGTCTAATGAAAAACTGTTTTTT. Translation gives CASSPLRRTGGLKSNEKLFF.

This chain uses TRBV4-3 with TRBJ2-1; D might be TRBD2 (6 bases). This CDR3 contains 14 residues. Germline V lookup: CDR1 LGHNA, CDR2 YSLEER. V lost 3 bases and J 10 bases, leaving 16 bases between the germline ends. The CDR3 DNA reads TGCGCCAGCAGCCAGTCGACTAGTTCTGTCGAGCAGTTCTTC. The encoded protein is CASSQSTSSVEQFF.

The J gene is TRBJ2-3, the V gene TRBV7-9, with 9 nucleotides matching TRBD2. Germline CDR1 and CDR2: SEHNR and FQNEAQ (reference sequence). The CDR3 extends over 17 amino acids. V gave up 5 bases and J gave up 0 bases; unmatched junction bases: 9. Here the CDR3 reads CASSRTGTSKSTDTQYF. In nucleotides, the CDR3 is TGTGCCAGCAGCCGGACCGGGACTAGCAAAAGCACAGATACGCAGTATTTT.

The J gene is TRBJ1-4, the V gene TRBV9; weak D call: TRBD1 (5 bases). The V gene's germline CDR1 is SGDLS and CDR2 YYNGEE. V lost 1 base, J lost 7 bases, and 14 bases lay in between. This CDR3 contains 15 residues. The CDR3 nucleotides are TGTGCCAGCAGCGTATCGTCAGGGTCGGTTGAAAAACTGTTTTTT. Translation gives CASSVSSGSVEKLFF. The full variable domain, its missing parts supplied by reference TRBV9 and TRBJ1-4, is DSGVTQTPKHLITATGQRVTLRCSPRSGDLSVYWYQQSLDQGLQFLIQYYNGEERAKGNILERFSAQQFPDLHSELNLSSLELGDSALYFCASSVSSGSVEKLFFGSGTQLSVL.

This chain joins TRBV28 and TRBJ2-1; TRBD1 matches 11 bases. Germline CDR1 and CDR2: MDHEN and SYDVKM. CDR3 length equals 15 residues. With V trimmed by 5 bases and J by 8 bases, 8 bases remained unmatched. The CDR3 DNA follows: TGTGCCAGCAGTCTCCCGGGACAGGGGGACTATGAGCAGTTCTTC. Protein product: CASSLPGQGDYEQFF.

V is TRBV28 and J is TRBJ1-2; D is perhaps TRBD1 (6 bases). The germline V gene encodes CDR1 MDHEN and CDR2 SYDVKM. V was cut by 6 bases and J by 3 bases, with 14 bases left in between. The CDR3 totals 14 residues. The CDR3 spells CASSLGGFYYGYTF. DNA for the CDR3: TGTGCCAGCAGCCTAGGGGGTTTTTACTATGGCTACACCTTC.

The rearrangement uses TRBV19 and TRBJ1-4, with TRBD1 as a possible D gene (6 bases). The germline CDR1 and CDR2 sequences are LNHDA and SQIVND (reference sequence). CDR3 length equals 15 residues. The V end was cut by 5 bases, the J end by 6 bases, with 16 bases between. CDR3 protein: CASSRGQFQHEKLFF. The DNA of the CDR3 is TGTGCCAGTAGTCGTGGACAGTTTCAGCATGAAAAACTGTTTTTT.

The chain carries TRBV11-2 and TRBJ1-1; 10 nucleotides line up with TRBD1. Germline V gives CDR1 SGHAT, CDR2 FQNNGV. This CDR3 is built from 14 residues. The J segment lost 5 bases and the V segment lost 1 base, leaving 1 base of the junction unmatched. CDR3 DNA: TGTGCCAGCAGCTTAGTGGGACAGGGGACTGAAGCTTTCTTT. It yields the protein CASSLVGQGTEAFF.

The V gene is TRBV6-2 or TRBV6-3, the J gene TRBJ2-1; D may be TRBD2 (5 bases). This CDR3 is built from 14 residues. CDR1 and CDR2 (germline): MNHEY, SVGEGT. Deletions cut 0 bases from V and 6 bases from J, with 9 bases between. CDR3 in amino acids: CASSYSGVSNEQFF. DNA of the CDR3: TGTGCCAGCAGTTACTCGGGAGTATCCAATGAGCAGTTCTTC.

This sequence joins TRBV5-6 and TRBJ2-5; 8 bases match TRBD2. V shed 7 bases, J shed 2 bases, and the junction held 10 bases outside the gene matches. The CDR3 runs 15 residues. The germline CDR1 and CDR2 sequences are SGHDT and YYEEEE. DNA of the CDR3: TGTGCCAGCCAGCCCGCAACGGGAGGGCAAGAGACCCAGTACTTC. Translation gives CASQPATGGQETQYF. The full variable domain, rest sourced from reference TRBV5-6 and TRBJ2-5, is DAGVTQSPTHLIKTRGQQVTLRCSPKSGHDTVSWYQQALGQGPQFIFQYYEEEERQRGNFPDRFSGHQFPNYSSELNVNALLLGDSALYLCASQPATGGQETQYFGPGTRLLVL.

This clone was counted only a few times. J is TRBJ1-3 and V is TRBV4-1; no clear D. The CDR3 spans 17 residues. V was trimmed by 4 bases and J by 3 bases, leaving 19 bases between them. Germline-derived CDR1 and CDR2 are MGHRA and YSYEKL. Written as DNA, the CDR3 is TGCGCCAGCAGCCCCCTTGGGCTGGTATCGGTTGGAAACACCATATATTTT. This encodes CASSPLGLVSVGNTIYF.

This sequence joins TRBV7-9 and TRBJ1-5; D is perhaps TRBD1 (5 bases). Germline V gene data show CDR1 as SEHNR and CDR2 as FQNEAQ (reference sequence). V lost 3 bases and J lost 0, with 9 bases in between. CDR3 size: 15 residues. The CDR3 here is CASSLTADSNQPQHF. The CDR3 bases are TGTGCCAGCAGCTTGACAGCCGATAGCAATCAGCCCCAGCATTTT.

The chain couples TRBV7-9 to TRBJ2-7; weak D call: TRBD2 (5 bases). The ends were cut back, 5 bases at V and 9 bases at J, with 11 bases in the middle. The CDR3 has 11 residues. Germline CDR1 SEHNR, CDR2 FQNEAQ (reference sequence). CDR3 in amino acids: CASSLEGRQYF. CDR3 bases: TGTGCCAGCAGCCTCGAGGGAAGGCAGTACTTC. Full variable domain (remainder filled in from reference TRBV7-9 and TRBJ2-7): DTGVSQNPRHKITKRGQNVTFRCDPISEHNRLYWYRQTLGQGPEFLTYFQNEAQLEKSRLLSDRFSAERPKGSFSTLEIQRTEQGDSAMYLCASSLEGRQYFGPGTRLTVT.

The chain couples TRBV5-1 to TRBJ2-2, with D perhaps TRBD1 (6 bases). V was clipped by 2 bases and J by 6 bases, with 17 bases between them. Germline V gene lookup returns CDR1 SGHRS and CDR2 YFSETQ. This CDR3 is built from 16 residues. Written as DNA, the CDR3 is TGCGCCAGCAGCTTTTCTAACAGGGCTGGTCCCGGGGAGCTGTTTTTT. Its translation: CASSFSNRAGPGELFF.

The V call is TRBV4-1, the J call TRBJ1-2, with D tentatively TRBD1 (6 bases). The CDR3 has 16 amino acids. Trimming pared 2 bases from V and 4 bases from J, leaving 17 bases between. Germline values: CDR1 MGHRA, CDR2 YSYEKL. CDR3 sequence: CASSQTGSILSYGYTF. DNA for the CDR3: TGCGCCAGCAGCCAAACAGGGAGTATCCTAAGCTATGGCTACACCTTC.

This clone was observed a single time. The junction does not match germline at one end; this may be a read error. J is TRBJ2-3 and V is TRBV11-2; a possible D gene is TRBD1 (7 bases). Germline assignment: CDR1 SGHAT and CDR2 FQNNGV. The CDR3 has 14 amino acids. CDR3 sequence reads: CASSLGPTSRRGHF. CDR3 in DNA: TGTGCCAGCAGCTTAGGACCCACTAGCAGGAGGGGGCATTTT.

V usage is TRBV18 and J usage is TRBJ1-1, with no clear D. This CDR3 has 13 amino acids. Trimming shortened V by 3 bases and J by 6 bases, and 11 bases separated the two germline ends. Germline V lookup: CDR1 KGHSH, CDR2 LQKENI. The CDR3 region is CASSPSTIAEAFF. CDR3 in DNA: TGTGCCAGCTCACCGTCGACAATCGCTGAAGCTTTCTTT.

The sample holds a few counts of this clone. The chain has TRBV4-3 and TRBJ1-1; possibly TRBD1 for D (6 bases). The CDR3 covers 15 residues. With 3 bases removed from V and 3 bases from J, the gap between germline ends came to 14 bases. CDR1 LGHNA and CDR2 YSLEER come from the germline V gene. CDR3 in amino acids: CASSHMAGADTEAFF. As DNA, the CDR3 is TGCGCCAGCAGCCATATGGCGGGGGCTGACACTGAAGCTTTCTTT.

This chain links TRBV11-2 with TRBJ1-4; possibly TRBD1 for D (5 bases). Germline V gives CDR1 SGHAT, CDR2 FQNNGV. V lost 11 bases and J 0 bases, leaving 13 bases between the germline ends. The CDR3 is made up of 14 amino acids. The CDR3 spells CASTQGTTNEKLFF. The CDR3 coding sequence is TGTGCCTCAACGCAGGGAACAACTAATGAAAAACTGTTTTTT.

This chain uses TRBV10-1 with TRBJ2-1; the match to TRBD2 covers 7 bases. Germline V gene sequence: CDR1 WNHNN, CDR2 SYGVQD (reference sequence). Unmatched junction bases numbered 11, after V lost 7 bases and J lost 5 bases. The CDR3 totals 15 residues. The CDR3 nucleotides read TGCGCCAGCAACACTGGCGGGAGCGGGGACAATGAGCAGTTCTTC. Translating it yields CASNTGGSGDNEQFF.

J is TRBJ2-5 and V is TRBV5-1; weak D call: TRBD1 (6 bases). The CDR3 runs to 15 residues. V lost 0 bases, J lost 4 bases, and 13 bases lay in between. Looked up from germline, CDR1 is SGHRS and CDR2 is YFSETQ. This CDR3 reads CASSLGTQGAETQYF. The CDR3 region has the DNA TGCGCCAGCAGCTTGGGGACACAGGGAGCAGAGACCCAGTACTTC. Full variable domain (remainder filled in from reference TRBV5-1 and TRBJ2-5): KAGVTQTPRYLIKTRGQQVTLSCSPISGHRSVSWYQQTPGQGLQFLFEYFSETQRNKGNFPGRFSGRQFSNSRSEMNVSTLELGDSALYLCASSLGTQGAETQYFGPGTRLLVL.

This chain joins TRBV2 and TRBJ2-2; 9 positions agree with TRBD1. Germline assignment: CDR1 SNHLY and CDR2 FYNNEI. The CDR3 has 14 amino acids. The ends lost 8 bases at V and 7 bases at J; junction bases unmatched: 8. CDR3 sequence: CASGMDRGNGELFF. DNA for the CDR3: TGTGCCAGCGGGATGGACAGGGGAAACGGGGAGCTGTTTTTT.

This chain uses TRBV7-2 with TRBJ2-3; D gene ambiguous. V was shortened by 8 bases and J by 3 bases, with 12 bases between the two germline ends. CDR1 and CDR2 (germline): SGHTA, FQGNSA. The CDR3 totals 13 residues. CDR3 amino acids: CASSGGLTDTQYF. The CDR3 DNA is TGTGCCAGCTCCGGCGGCCTTACAGATACGCAGTATTTT.

V usage is TRBV28 and J usage is TRBJ2-1, with 9 positions matching TRBD2. The germline gives CDR1 MDHEN, CDR2 SYDVKM. With 5 bases clipped from V and 6 bases from J, the junction kept 5 bases outside the gene matches. This CDR3 is 14 amino acids long. CDR3 protein: CASSLAGFVNEQFF. CDR3 sequence (DNA): TGTGCCAGCAGTCTAGCGGGATTCGTCAATGAGCAGTTCTTC.

V usage is TRBV5-1 and J usage is TRBJ2-7; tentative D call: TRBD1 (6 bases). Germline V gene sequence: CDR1 SGHRS, CDR2 YFSETQ. The CDR3 sequence is 15 residues long. V shed 1 base and J shed 0 bases, with 11 bases lying between them. Here the CDR3 reads CASSLQGTSSYEQYF. Written as DNA, the CDR3 is TGCGCCAGCAGCTTGCAGGGGACAAGCTCCTACGAGCAGTACTTC. Full variable domain (rest looked up from reference TRBV5-1 and TRBJ2-7): KAGVTQTPRYLIKTRGQQVTLSCSPISGHRSVSWYQQTPGQGLQFLFEYFSETQRNKGNFPGRFSGRQFSNSRSEMNVSTLELGDSALYLCASSLQGTSSYEQYFGPGTRLTVT.

This chain joins TRBV5-4 and TRBJ2-3; 10 positions match TRBD2. V lost 2 bases to trimming and J lost 0 bases; unmatched junction nucleotides: 15. Germline V lookup: CDR1 SGHNT, CDR2 YYREEE (reference sequence). CDR3 size: 20 residues. CDR3 loop: CASSFFYGTSEGVSTDTQYF. CDR3 nucleotide sequence: TGTGCCAGCAGCTTCTTCTACGGGACTAGCGAGGGTGTGAGCACAGATACGCAGTATTTT.

In this sample, this clone turned up once. V is TRBV6-2 or TRBV6-3 and J is TRBJ1-1; D perhaps matches TRBD1 (5 bases). The CDR3 runs 16 residues. Germline values: CDR1 MNHEY, CDR2 SVGEGT. V shed 2 bases and J shed 0 bases, with 13 bases lying between them. Here the CDR3 reads CASSYPQGSLNTEAFF. The DNA of the CDR3 is TGTGCCAGCAGTTACCCGCAGGGATCCCTGAACACTGAAGCTTTCTTT.